This note documents a single T cell receptor (beta chain) sequence. Its antigen is as yet unknown. This sample stems from a study of radiotherapy plus CTLA-4 blockade in lung cancer. Repertoires were generated with immunoSEQ multiplex PCR, while TCRdb's copy carries only in-frame clones and drops some. The sample has around 59,000 clones, 77% seen once. Germline V gene sequence: CDR1 MNHNS, CDR2 SASEGT. The germline V and J ends were trimmed by 0 bases and 4 bases, with 16 bases remaining between them. The CDR3 is 16 residues long. Study findings and constraints: Tumor-derived TCR clones expanded in blood after radiotherapy plus ipilimumab. Increased serum interferon-beta after radiation also reportedly predicted response strongly.

Sequencing used peripheral blood, obtained from a patient treated with radiotherapy plus ipilimumab. The chain couples TRBV6-1 to TRBJ2-7; weak D call: TRBD1 (6 bases). The TCR originated in a human donor with non-small cell lung cancer who had a partial response to radiotherapy plus ipilimumab. This CDR3 is CASSEAGAGVVYEQYF. The CDR3, as DNA: TGTGCCAGCAGTGAAGCGGGGGCAGGGGTCGTATACGAGCAGTACTTC.